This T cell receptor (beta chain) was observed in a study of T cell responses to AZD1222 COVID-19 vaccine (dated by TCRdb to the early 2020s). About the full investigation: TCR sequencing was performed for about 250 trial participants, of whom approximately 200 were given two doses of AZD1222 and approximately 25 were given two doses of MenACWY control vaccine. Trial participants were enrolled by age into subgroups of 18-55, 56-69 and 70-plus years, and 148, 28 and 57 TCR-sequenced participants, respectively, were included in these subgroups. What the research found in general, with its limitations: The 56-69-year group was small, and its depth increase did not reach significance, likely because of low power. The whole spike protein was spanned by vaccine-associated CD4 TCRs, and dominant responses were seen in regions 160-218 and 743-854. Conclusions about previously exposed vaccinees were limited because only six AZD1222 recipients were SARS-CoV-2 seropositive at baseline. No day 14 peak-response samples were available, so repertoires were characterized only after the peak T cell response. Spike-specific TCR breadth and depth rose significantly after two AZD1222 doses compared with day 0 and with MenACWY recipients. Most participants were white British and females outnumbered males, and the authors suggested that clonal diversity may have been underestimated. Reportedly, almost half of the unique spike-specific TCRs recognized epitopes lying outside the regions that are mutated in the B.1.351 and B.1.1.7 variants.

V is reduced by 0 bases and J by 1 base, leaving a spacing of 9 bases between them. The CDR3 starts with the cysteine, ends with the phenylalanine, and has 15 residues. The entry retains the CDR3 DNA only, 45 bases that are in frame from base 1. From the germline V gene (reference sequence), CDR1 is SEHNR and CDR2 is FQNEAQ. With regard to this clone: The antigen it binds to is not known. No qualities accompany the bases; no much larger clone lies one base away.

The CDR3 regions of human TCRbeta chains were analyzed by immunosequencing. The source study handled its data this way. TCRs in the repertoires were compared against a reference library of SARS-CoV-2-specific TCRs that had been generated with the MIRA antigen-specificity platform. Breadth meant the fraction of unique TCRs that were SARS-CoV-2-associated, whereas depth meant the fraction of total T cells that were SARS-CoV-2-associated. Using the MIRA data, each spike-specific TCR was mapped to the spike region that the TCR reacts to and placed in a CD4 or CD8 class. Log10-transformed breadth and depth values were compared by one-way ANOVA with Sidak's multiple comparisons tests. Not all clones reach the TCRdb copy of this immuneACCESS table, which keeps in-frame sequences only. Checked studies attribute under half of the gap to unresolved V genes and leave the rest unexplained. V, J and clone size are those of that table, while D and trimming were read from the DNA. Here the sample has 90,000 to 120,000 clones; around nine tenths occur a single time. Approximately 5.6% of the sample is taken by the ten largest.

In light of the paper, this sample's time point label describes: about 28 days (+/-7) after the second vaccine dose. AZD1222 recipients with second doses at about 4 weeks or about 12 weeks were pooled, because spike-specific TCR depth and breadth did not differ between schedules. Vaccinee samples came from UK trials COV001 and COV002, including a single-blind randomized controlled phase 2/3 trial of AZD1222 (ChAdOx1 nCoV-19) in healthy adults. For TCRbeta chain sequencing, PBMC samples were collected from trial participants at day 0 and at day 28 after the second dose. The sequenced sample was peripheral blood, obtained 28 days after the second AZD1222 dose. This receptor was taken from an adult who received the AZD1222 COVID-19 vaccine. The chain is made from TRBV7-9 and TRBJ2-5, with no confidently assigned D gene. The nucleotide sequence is TGTGCCAGCAGCTTAGCGTACGGGCGCCAAGAGACCCAGTACTTC. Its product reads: CASSLAYGRQETQYF. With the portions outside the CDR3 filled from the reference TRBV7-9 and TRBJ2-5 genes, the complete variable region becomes DTGVSQNPRHKITKRGQNVTFRCDPISEHNRLYWYRQTLGQGPEFLTYFQNEAQLEKSRLLSDRFSAERPKGSFSTLEIQRTEQGDSAMYLCASSLAYGRQETQYFGPGTRLLVL.